The entry below gives a single T cell receptor beta chain sequence along with its context. The target antigen is unknown. The sample belongs to a study of CD8+ T cells in alopecia areata. The overall study: A regimen of oral tofacitinib, 5 to 10 mg twice daily, was given to treated patients.

This CDR3 is built from 13 residues. V was cut by 3 bases and J by 2 bases, with 7 bases left in between. Germline CDR1 is SGHKS and CDR2 is YYEKEE (reference sequence). After isolation, RNA underwent reverse transcription to generate cDNA as the sequencing template. Clones were read by immunoSEQ multiplex PCR, and TCRdb kept only the in-frame ones, dropping some. Found here are 200,000 to 250,000 clones, under 80% of them singletons; the top ten hold under 1.5%. In alopecia areata patients, both lesional scalp punch biopsies and peripheral blood were collected. Study conclusions and caveats: Normal skin contains resident alphabeta T cells, and these are also sequenced in scalp samples. More clonal than normal scalp was lesional scalp, particularly alopecia totalis/universalis.

The TCR originated in a human donor with alopecia areata. The chain employs TRBV5-5 and TRBJ2-3; D remains unclear. This specimen was CD4+ T cells sorted from blood, taken at week 0. CDR3 in DNA: TGTGCCAGCAGCTCTAGGCCCACAGATACGCAGTATTTT. Its protein is CASSSRPTDTQYF.